The entry below gives a single T cell receptor (beta chain) sequence along with its context. What it binds is unknown. The CDR3 is 14 residues long. Trimming left V 5 bases short and J 6 bases short, with 13 bases between. From germline, CDR1 is SSHAT and CDR2 FNYEAQ (reference sequence). The data are from a study of response to subunit inactivated influenza vaccine. Study-wide findings and caveats: The authors suggested that few new T cells are recruited per seasonal influenza vaccination.

In TCRdb, the RT-PCR reads were re-called with MiXCR into one record per CDR3 protein. The sample has 400,000 to 650,000 distinct CDR3 sequences; approximately 7.3% are singletons. The material sequenced was PBMCs from blood, taken 23 months after vaccination. The chain joins TRBV7-7 to TRBJ2-2; maybe TRBD1 (6 bases). This receptor was taken from a man aged 50-75 years who received an inactivated influenza vaccine. CDR3 sequence: CASSRQVFSGELFF. CDR3 in DNA: TGTGCCAGCAGCCGACAGGTTTTCTCCGGGGAGCTGTTTTTT.